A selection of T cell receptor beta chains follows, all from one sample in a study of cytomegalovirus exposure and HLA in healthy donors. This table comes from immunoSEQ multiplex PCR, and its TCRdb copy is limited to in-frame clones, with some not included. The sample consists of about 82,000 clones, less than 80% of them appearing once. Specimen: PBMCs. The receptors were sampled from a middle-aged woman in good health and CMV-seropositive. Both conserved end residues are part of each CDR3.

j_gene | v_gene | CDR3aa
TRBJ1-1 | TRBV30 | CAWSPPGQGNTEAFF
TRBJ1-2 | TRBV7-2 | CASSLNQAGRDGYTF
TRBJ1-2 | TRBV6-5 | CASSYSTRGGYTF
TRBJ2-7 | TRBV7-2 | CASSLWTGDGYEQYF
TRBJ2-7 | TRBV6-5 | CASSYSPTTTYEQYF
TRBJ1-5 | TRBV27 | CASSLNRYQPQHF
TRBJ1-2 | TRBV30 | CASSGTYGGYTF
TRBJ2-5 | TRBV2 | CASSEELGAETQYF
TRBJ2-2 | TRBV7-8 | CAGGGLAGPNTGELFF
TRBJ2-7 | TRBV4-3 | CASSQDWGGQAYEQYF
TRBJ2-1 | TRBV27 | CASSQAGAVPNEQFF
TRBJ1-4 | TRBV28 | CASSSGGRTNEKLFF
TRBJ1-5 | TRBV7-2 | CASSPDRERGQPQHF
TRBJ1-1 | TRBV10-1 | CARGEGVSVDGEAFF
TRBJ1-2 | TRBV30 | CAWSAGHLDF
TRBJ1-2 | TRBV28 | CASGSWDRGSNYGYTF
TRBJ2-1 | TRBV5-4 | CASSPATSGSGNEQFF
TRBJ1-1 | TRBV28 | CASSFASGMNTEAFF
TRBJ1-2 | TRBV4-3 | CASSQKAGARGYTF
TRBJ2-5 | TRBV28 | CASSLSGTAYQETQYF
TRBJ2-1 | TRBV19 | CASSETSGSYNEQFF
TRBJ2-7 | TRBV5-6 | CASSSRVYEQYF